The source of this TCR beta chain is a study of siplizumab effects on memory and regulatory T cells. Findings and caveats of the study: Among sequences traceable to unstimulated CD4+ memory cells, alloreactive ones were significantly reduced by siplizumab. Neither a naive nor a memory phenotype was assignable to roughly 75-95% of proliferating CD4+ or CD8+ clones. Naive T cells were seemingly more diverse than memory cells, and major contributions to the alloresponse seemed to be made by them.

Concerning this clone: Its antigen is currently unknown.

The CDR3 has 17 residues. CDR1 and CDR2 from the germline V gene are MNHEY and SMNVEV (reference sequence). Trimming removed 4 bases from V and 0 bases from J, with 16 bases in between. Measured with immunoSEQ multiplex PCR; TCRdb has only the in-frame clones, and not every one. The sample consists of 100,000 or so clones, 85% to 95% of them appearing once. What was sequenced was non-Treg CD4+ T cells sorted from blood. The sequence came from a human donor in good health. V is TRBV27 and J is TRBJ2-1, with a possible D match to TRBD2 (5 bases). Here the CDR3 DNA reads TGTGCCAGCAGTTCACCACAAGGGAGAAGCTCCTACAATGAGCAGTTCTTC. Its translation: CASSSPQGRSSYNEQFF.